This T cell receptor (beta chain) derives from a study of cytomegalovirus exposure and HLA in healthy donors. The wider study: A previous analysis identified approximately 120 million unique TCR beta sequences derived from 180 million or so T cells. From donors who were HLA-typed, an early data release held 65 million to 85 million unique TCRs.

With 60 Vbeta and 13 Jbeta primers, the PCR was carried out. Using immunoSEQ multiplex PCR, the repertoire was profiled, and TCRdb retains in-frame clones only, with some absent. Here the sample spans 150,000 to 200,000 clones, around 80% being singletons. Study-level results: The number of N-insertions in an Asian-associated ancestry cluster was reportedly below the roughly 620-donor mean in a later analysis.

This clone was recorded once. Its antigen is currently unknown. Trimming removed 1 base from V and 1 base from J, with 11 bases in between. Germline V gene lookup returns CDR1 ENHRY and CDR2 SYGVKD. CDR3 length: 17 residues. Sequenced: PBMCs. The receptor was derived from a woman in her 40s in good health and CMV-seronegative. The V and J genes are TRBV10-3 and TRBJ2-6; D is possibly TRBD1 (6 bases). The CDR3 sequence is CAISELNRVSGANVLTF. In nucleotides, the CDR3 is TGTGCCATCAGTGAGTTGAACAGGGTATCTGGGGCCAACGTCCTGACTTTC.